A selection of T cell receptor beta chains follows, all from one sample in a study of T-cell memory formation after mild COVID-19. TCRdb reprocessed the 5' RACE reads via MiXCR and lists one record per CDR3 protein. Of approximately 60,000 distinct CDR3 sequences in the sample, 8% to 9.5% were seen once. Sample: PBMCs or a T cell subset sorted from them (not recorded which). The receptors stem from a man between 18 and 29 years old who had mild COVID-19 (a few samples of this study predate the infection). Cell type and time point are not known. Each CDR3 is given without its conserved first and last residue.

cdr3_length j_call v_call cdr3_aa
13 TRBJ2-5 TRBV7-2 ASSPNMQWSETQY
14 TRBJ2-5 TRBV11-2 ASNLQGHPSLETQY
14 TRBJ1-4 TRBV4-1 ASSQRRGQGEEKLF
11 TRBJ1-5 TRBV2 ASGGQINQPQH
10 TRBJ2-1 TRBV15 ATSKGYNEQF
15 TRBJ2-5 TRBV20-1 SARDHLGTGGQETQY
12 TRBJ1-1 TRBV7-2 ASSQPAVNTEAF
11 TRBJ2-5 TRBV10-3 AVGSSDQETQY
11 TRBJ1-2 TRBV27 ASSLRTGDGYT
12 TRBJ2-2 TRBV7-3 ASSLGSGAGELF
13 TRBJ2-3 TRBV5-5 ASSLQGASTDTQY
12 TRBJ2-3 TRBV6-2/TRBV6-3 ASSPASLTDTQY
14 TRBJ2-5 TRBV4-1 ASSQEGGIGLGTQY
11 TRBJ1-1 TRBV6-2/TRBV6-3 ASKRDSFTEAF
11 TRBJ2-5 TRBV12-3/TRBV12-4 ASRTGVQETQY
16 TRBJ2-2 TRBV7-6 ASSTTGGGSLGTGELF
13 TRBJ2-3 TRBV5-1 ASSLQGANTDTQY
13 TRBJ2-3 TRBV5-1 ASSLSDRGADTQY
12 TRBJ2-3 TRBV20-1 SATPGTGLNTQY
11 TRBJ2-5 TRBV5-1 ASSFGIGETQY
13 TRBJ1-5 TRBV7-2 ASGSGGGGNQPQH
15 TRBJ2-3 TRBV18 ASSPSARTVSTDTQY
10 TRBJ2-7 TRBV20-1 SATSSGGEQY
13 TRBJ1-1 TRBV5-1 ASSDSRALNTEAF
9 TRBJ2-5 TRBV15 ATSREETQY
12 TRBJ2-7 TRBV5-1 ASSLGDTSYEQY
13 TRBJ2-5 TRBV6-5 ASSDDYNSPSEQY
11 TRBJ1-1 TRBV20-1 SASQGQPTEAF